This passage covers 17 T cell receptor beta chains from one sample sequenced in a study of blood T cells in healthy people across ages. For the second PCR, which ran for 7 to 11 cycles, a sample-barcoded 5' primer and a J-beta primer mix were used. TCRdb re-derived calls from the 5' RACE reads in MiXCR, one entry per CDR3 protein. The data contain hundreds of thousands of distinct CDR3 sequences, roughly 21% of them singletons. The specimen sequenced was blood. The source is a man between 65 and 79 years old in good health.

The genes are TRBV4-3 and TRBJ2-1; 10 bases are a match to TRBD2. The junction had 13 bases not matched to a gene; V was cut back by 0 bases and J by 5 bases. The V gene's germline CDR1 is LGHNA and CDR2 YSLEER. The CDR3 extends over 19 amino acids. The CDR3 nucleotides are TGCGCCAGCAGCCAAGATCACCCTCTAACTAGCGGGATCAACAATGAGCAGTTCTTC. This gives the protein CASSQDHPLTSGINNEQFF.

The rearrangement links TRBV27 to TRBJ2-7; 9 bases map to TRBD2. The CDR3 is 15 amino acids. CDR1 MNHEY and CDR2 SMNVEV come from the germline V gene (reference sequence). V gave up 0 bases and J gave up 3 bases; unmatched junction bases: 3. The CDR3 loop is CASSLSAGGGYEQYF. CDR3 DNA: TGTGCCAGCAGTTTATCCGCGGGAGGGGGCTACGAGCAGTACTTC.

The rearrangement uses TRBV6-5 and TRBJ2-5; 9 nucleotides line up with TRBD2. The CDR3 contains 16 residues. The junction had 6 bases not matched to a gene; V was cut back by 0 bases and J by 4 bases. Germline CDR1 MNHEY, CDR2 SVGAGI. DNA of the CDR3: TGTGCCAGCAGTTACTCCGGGACTAGCCTTTCAGAGACCCAGTACTTC. The encoded protein is CASSYSGTSLSETQYF.

The J gene is TRBJ1-4, the V gene TRBV30; D perhaps matches TRBD1 (6 bases). The CDR3 loop spans 15 amino acids. Germline V gives CDR1 GTSNPN, CDR2 SVGIG (reference sequence). Trimming removed 3 bases from V and 6 bases from J, with 17 bases in between. CDR3 region: CAWSPGRGQYEKLFF. The CDR3 DNA reads TGTGCCTGGAGCCCCGGACGGGGGCAATATGAAAAACTGTTTTTT.

This clonotype has a handful of counts. The V and J genes are TRBV20-1 and TRBJ2-5; D call uncertain. V was trimmed by 3 bases and J by 4 bases, leaving 15 bases between them. Germline V lookup: CDR1 DFQATT, CDR2 SNEGSKA (reference sequence). The CDR3 totals 14 residues. CDR3 DNA: TGCAGTGCTAGTTCAACCGGCGTGGGAGAGACCCAGTACTTC. Translation: CSASSTGVGETQYF.

This clonotype was counted ten times or more. The chain is built from TRBV7-3 and TRBJ1-1; D remains unclear. Trimming stripped 5 bases from V and 1 base from J, with 8 bases between. The length of the CDR3 is 13 residues. Germline CDR1 reads SGHTA; CDR2 reads FQGTGA. DNA for the CDR3: TGTGCCAGCAGCAGCGGACCGAACACTGAAGCTTTCTTT. Translated, it gives CASSSGPNTEAFF.

The chain recombines TRBV15 with TRBJ2-5, with D possibly being TRBD1 or TRBD2 (5 bases each). The CDR3 loop spans 15 amino acids. V lost 3 bases and J lost 4, with 15 bases in between. The germline V gene encodes CDR1 LNHNV and CDR2 YYDKDF (reference sequence). The DNA for the CDR3 is TGTGCCACCAGCAGTACCGGGACGGCGGGAGAGACCCAGTACTTC. Translating gives CATSSTGTAGETQYF. Looking up the rest from reference TRBV15 and TRBJ2-5 gives the full variable domain: DAMVIQNPRYQVTQFGKPVTLSCSQTLNHNVMYWYQQKSSQAPKLLFHYYDKDFNNEADTPDNFQSRRPNTSFCFLDIRSPGLGDTAMYLCATSSTGTAGETQYFGPGTRLLVL.

This chain uses TRBV12-3 or TRBV12-4 with TRBJ1-5; D is unresolved. The CDR3 consists of 14 residues. Trimming left V 4 bases short and J 6 bases short, with 13 bases between. CDR3 coding DNA: TGTGCCAGCAGTTATGACCCGTGGACTCAGCCCCAGCATTTT. Its translation: CASSYDPWTQPQHF.

This clonotype occurred a few times. The chain joins TRBV7-3 to TRBJ2-2, with D unresolved. This CDR3 contains 15 residues. Germline CDR1 is SGHTA and CDR2 is FQGTGA. With 4 bases removed from V and 1 base from J, the gap between germline ends came to 10 bases. CDR3 sequence reads: CASSSNTLNTGELFF. The CDR3 DNA is TGTGCCAGCAGCTCTAATACCTTGAACACCGGGGAGCTGTTTTTT.

This clonotype was found a few times. Germline is not matched at one junction end, which may reflect a read error. The chain joins TRBV20-1 to TRBJ2-7; D is perhaps TRBD2 (5 bases). This CDR3 is built from 13 residues. Germline V gives CDR1 DFQATT, CDR2 SNEGSKA (reference sequence). In DNA, the CDR3 is TGCAGTGCTAATGAGGGATTCTCCTACGTGCAGTACTTC. It specifies CSANEGFSYVQYF.

This clonotype was detected only a few times. The chain combines TRBV7-2 with TRBJ2-3; 7 bases match TRBD2. Germline-derived CDR1 and CDR2 are SGHTA and FQGNSA. V lost 1 base and J lost 1; bases outside the gene matches: 11. This CDR3 is built from 18 residues. The CDR3 coding sequence is TGTGCCAGCAGCTTAGGGAAGACTAGCCCGTCCCGCACAGATACGCAGTATTTT. The encoded protein is CASSLGKTSPSRTDTQYF.

The V gene is TRBV12-3 or TRBV12-4, the J gene TRBJ2-5, with unresolved D. The J call may be faulty, since TRBJ2-1 better matches the DNA end. This CDR3 contains 13 residues. The CDR3 sequence: CASSSQTGTEQFF. The CDR3 region has the DNA TGTGCCAGCAGTTCCCAGACCGGCACTGAGCAGTTCTTC.

The table lists this clonotype with a few counts. V and J are TRBV20-1 and TRBJ1-2, with TRBD1 matching 7 bases. Germline lookup yields CDR1 DFQATT and CDR2 SNEGSKA (reference sequence). CDR3 length: 15 residues. Trimming cost V 3 bases and J 1 base; bases outside gene matches: 8. This chain's CDR3 is CSARIQGRGNYGYTF. For the CDR3, the DNA is TGCAGTGCTAGGATACAGGGGAGGGGTAACTATGGCTACACCTTC.

The chain uses TRBV7-2 and TRBJ2-6; D not resolved. Germline CDR1 is SGHTA and CDR2 is FQGNSA. V lost 2 bases and J 0 bases, leaving 8 bases between the germline ends. The length of the CDR3 is 16 residues. The CDR3: CASSLNHNSGANVLTF. The CDR3, as DNA: TGTGCCAGCAGCTTAAACCATAACTCTGGGGCCAACGTCCTGACTTTC.

This clonotype was seen only once. The chain joins TRBV20-1 to TRBJ2-5, with D perhaps TRBD1 (5 bases). The CDR3 spans 11 residues. Germline V gives CDR1 DFQATT, CDR2 SNEGSKA (reference sequence). V gave up 8 bases and J gave up 3 bases, with 10 bases separating them. CDR3 amino acids: CSTKTEETQYF. The CDR3 region has the DNA TGCAGTACAAAGACAGAAGAGACCCAGTACTTC.

The rearrangement uses TRBV14 and TRBJ1-5; D uncertain. Deletions cut 3 bases from V and 6 bases from J, with 9 bases between. There are 13 residues in the CDR3. CDR1 and CDR2 (germline): SGHDN, FVKESK. CDR3 amino acids: CASSQGLGQPQHF. CDR3 nucleotide sequence: TGTGCCAGCAGCCAGGGTCTCGGTCAGCCCCAGCATTTT.

The V and J genes are TRBV13 and TRBJ2-5; 8 bases are shared with TRBD1. Near its end, the DNA agrees better with TRBJ2-7, so the J call may be wrong. The CDR3 sequence is 15 residues long. Germline V gene sequence: CDR1 PRHDT, CDR2 FYEKMQ (reference sequence). The DNA for the CDR3 is TGTGCCAGCAGCTTGAGGCAGGGGGCCCCCTACGAGCAGTACTTC. Protein sequence: CASSLRQGAPYEQYF.